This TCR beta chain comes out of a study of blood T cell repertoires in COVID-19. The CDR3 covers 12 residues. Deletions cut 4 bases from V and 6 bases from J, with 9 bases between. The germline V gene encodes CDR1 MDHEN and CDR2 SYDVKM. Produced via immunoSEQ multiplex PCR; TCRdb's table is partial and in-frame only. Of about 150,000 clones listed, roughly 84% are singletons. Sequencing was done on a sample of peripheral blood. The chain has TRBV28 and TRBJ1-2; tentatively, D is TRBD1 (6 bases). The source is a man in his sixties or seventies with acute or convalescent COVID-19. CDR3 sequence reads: CASSSGANGYTF. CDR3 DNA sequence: TGTGCCAGCAGTTCAGGGGCGAATGGCTACACCTTC.